The 5 T cell receptor beta chains below all came from one sample that was sequenced in a study of CD8 T cells in ankylosing spondylitis. TCRdb re-called the 5' RACE reads through MiXCR, storing one row per CDR3 protein. The table includes around 250,000 distinct CDR3 sequences, about 10% detected once. The specimen sequenced was blood, either unsorted or a sorted T cell fraction (not recorded which). These receptors originate from a male donor with ankylosing spondylitis or in good health (not recorded which).

This clonotype came up many times. V gene TRBV11-2 combines with J gene TRBJ2-2; D might be TRBD1 or TRBD2, each matching 6 bases. This CDR3 contains 17 residues. The germline V gene has CDR1 SGHAT and CDR2 FQNNGV. V lost 1 base to trimming and J lost 0 bases, with 12 bases between them. The CDR3 DNA follows: TGTGCCAGCAGCTTAGGTCTGGAGGGGGCGAACACCGGGGAGCTGTTTTTT. This encodes CASSLGLEGANTGELFF.

This rearrangement joins TRBV7-8 to TRBJ2-1; 10 nucleotides align to TRBD1. Germline lookup yields CDR1 SGHVS and CDR2 FQNEAQ. V lost 5 bases and J lost 5; bases outside the gene matches: 9. The CDR3 covers 16 residues. The CDR3: CASSPQSGTGDNEQFF. CDR3 coding DNA: TGTGCCAGCAGCCCCCAGTCCGGGACAGGGGACAATGAGCAGTTCTTC.

V and J are TRBV11-2 and TRBJ2-3, with D perhaps TRBD2 (6 bases). Germline CDR1 reads SGHAT; CDR2 reads FQNNGV. The CDR3 has 15 amino acids. Trimming removed 3 bases at V and 6 bases at J, with 16 bases between. The CDR3 nucleotides are TGTGCCAGCAGCTTGCGGGGCGGTTTCGGGGATACGCAGTATTTT. Translated, it gives CASSLRGGFGDTQYF.

This chain joins TRBV20-1 and TRBJ2-1, with a tentative D call TRBD2 (7 bases). CDR3 length equals 16 residues. Germline values: CDR1 DFQATT, CDR2 SNEGSKA (reference sequence). V lost 1 base and J lost 7, with 20 bases in between. CDR3 in amino acids: CSARAPGGGAGNEQFF. For the CDR3, the DNA is TGCAGTGCTAGAGCCCCTGGGGGGGGGGCCGGAAATGAGCAGTTCTTC.

The sample holds many counts of this clonotype. The gene calls are TRBV12-3 or TRBV12-4 and TRBJ1-2, with D possibly being TRBD1 (6 bases). V dropped 2 bases and J dropped 4 bases, with 11 bases sitting between them. This CDR3 has 14 amino acids. In DNA, the CDR3 is TGTGCCAGCAGTTTACGGGGGGCGAGCTATGGCTACACCTTC. Its translation is CASSLRGASYGYTF.